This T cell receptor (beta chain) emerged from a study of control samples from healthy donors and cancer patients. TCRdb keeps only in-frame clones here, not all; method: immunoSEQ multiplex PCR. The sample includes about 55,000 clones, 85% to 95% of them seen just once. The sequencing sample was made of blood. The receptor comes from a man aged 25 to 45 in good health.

CDR3 amino acids: CAWTTLLANTGELFF. In DNA, the CDR3 is TGTGCCTGGACGACTCTCCTAGCGAACACCGGGGAGCTGTTTTTT. The rearrangement uses TRBV30 and TRBJ2-2; D uncertain. Germline V gene lookup returns CDR1 GTSNPN and CDR2 SVGIG (reference sequence). With 4 bases removed from V and 0 bases from J, the gap between germline ends came to 12 bases. The CDR3 runs 15 residues.